The clone carrying this T cell receptor (beta chain) was counted only a few times. Antigen specificity is unknown. V lost 2 bases, J lost 5 bases, and 10 bases stayed unmatched. Germline V lookup: CDR1 SGHVS, CDR2 FNYEAQ. CDR3 length: 17 residues. Built from TCR beta cDNA, the libraries had unique molecular identifiers in them. When about 0.9 to 11 million T cells were used, they gave a few hundred thousand cDNA molecules. MiXCR was run by TCRdb on the PCR reads, yielding one entry per CDR3 protein. This sample carries around 400,000 distinct CDR3 sequences, 35% to 45% of them seen once, and the ten largest clones take about 8%. This sample was included in a study of post-analysis software for immune sequencing data. The wider study: Patients had relapsing-remitting, secondary progressive or progressive-relapsing multiple sclerosis; some lacked subtype.

Study-level findings and limits: Five TRBV segments, including TRBV5-6, TRBV5-1 and TRBV20-1, were more frequent in patients than controls.

Sequencing used blood. The clonotype comes from a girl aged 2 to 9 with multiple sclerosis. The chain has TRBV7-6 and TRBJ2-5; TRBD1 matches at 11 bases. The CDR3: CASSLTIGTGGYETQYF. The CDR3, as DNA: TGTGCCAGCAGCTTAACCATCGGGACAGGGGGTTACGAGACCCAGTACTTC.